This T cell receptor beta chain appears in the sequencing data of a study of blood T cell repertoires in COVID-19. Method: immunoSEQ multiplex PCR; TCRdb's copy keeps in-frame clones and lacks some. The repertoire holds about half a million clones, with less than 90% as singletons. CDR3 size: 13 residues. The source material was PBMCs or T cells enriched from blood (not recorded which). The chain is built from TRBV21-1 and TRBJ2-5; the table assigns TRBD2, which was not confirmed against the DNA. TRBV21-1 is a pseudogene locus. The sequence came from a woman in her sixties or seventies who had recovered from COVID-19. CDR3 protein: CAPPGLAGGAQYF. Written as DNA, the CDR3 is TGTGCCCCCCCGGGACTAGCGGGGGGGGCCCAGTACTTC.